The 21 T cell receptor beta chains below were found in one sample sequenced in a study of blood T cells in healthy people across ages. Sample-barcoded 5' priming and a J-beta primer mix drove a second PCR of roughly 6 to 12 cycles. MiXCR, run by TCRdb on the 5' RACE reads, gives a single entry per CDR3 protein. The table has 1.5 million to 2 million distinct CDR3 sequences, under 30% seen once. Input material: blood. These receptors came from a young woman in good health.

This clonotype was seen a few times. The chain employs TRBV7-2 and TRBJ2-3; 13 bases match TRBD2. The CDR3 length is 18 residues. CDR1 SGHTA and CDR2 FQGNSA come from the germline V gene. V was clipped by 5 bases and J by 5 bases; unmatched bases: 13. The CDR3 DNA reads as TGTGCCAGCAGCACCAAGCTAACTAGCGGGAGGGCCGTAGATACGCAGTATTTT. This encodes CASSTKLTSGRAVDTQYF.

The chain joins TRBV12-3 or TRBV12-4 to TRBJ2-7; 10 positions match TRBD1. The CDR3 contains 15 residues. Trimming removed 5 bases from V and 7 bases from J; junction bases left unmatched: 11. The CDR3 DNA reads as TGTGCCAGCAGTCCCCGGGACAGGGGAGAGAATGAGCAGTACTTC. Amino acids: CASSPRDRGENEQYF.

Remarks on this clonotype: One end of the junction is discordant with germline, which a read error may explain. The V gene is TRBV5-1, the J gene TRBJ2-1; D ambiguous. This CDR3 region has 12 residues. The V gene's germline CDR1 is SGHRS and CDR2 YFSETQ. CDR3 in DNA: TGCGTCAGCAGCCTTTTATCCAATGAGCAGTTCTTC. Translated, it gives CVSSLLSNEQFF. Filled out from reference TRBV5-1 and TRBJ2-1, the complete variable domain reads KAGVTQTPRYLIKTRGQQVTLSCSPISGHRSVSWYQQTPGQGLQFLFEYFSETQRNKGNFPGRFSGRQFSNSRSEMNVSTLELGDSALYLCVSSLLSNEQFFGPGTRLTVL.

The chain employs TRBV28 and TRBJ2-1; D might be TRBD2 (6 bases). CDR1 MDHEN and CDR2 SYDVKM come from the germline V gene. The ends were cut back, 6 bases at V and 9 bases at J, with 12 bases in the middle. This CDR3 has 12 amino acids. CDR3 bases: TGTGCCAGCAGGGAGGGCCCGGGTGAGCAGTTCTTC. This translates into CASREGPGEQFF.

This clonotype was observed a handful of times. The CDR3 reads CSVEEWEGAYNEQFF. The CDR3, as DNA: TGCAGCGTTGAAGAATGGGAGGGGGCCTACAATGAGCAGTTCTTC. The J gene is TRBJ2-1, the V gene TRBV29-1; D may be TRBD2 (7 bases). Trimming left V 0 bases short and J 2 bases short, with 11 bases between. Germline CDR1 is SQVTM and CDR2 is ANQGSEA. The CDR3 is made up of 15 amino acids.

This clonotype was seen a few times. The chain uses TRBV7-2 and TRBJ2-6; D might be TRBD1 (6 bases). The CDR3 runs to 16 residues. CDR1 SGHTA and CDR2 FQGNSA come from the germline V gene. The V end was cut by 5 bases, the J end by 0 bases, with 11 bases between. CDR3 DNA sequence: TGTGCCAGCAGCCTGGGACACTTCTCTGGGGCCAACGTCCTGACTTTC. Its translation is CASSLGHFSGANVLTF.

CDR3 protein: CASSSSGYEQYV. The DNA for the CDR3 is TGTGCCAGCAGCTCGAGCGGCTACGAGCAGTACGTC. The chain has TRBV13 and TRBJ2-7; D possibly corresponds to TRBD2 (5 bases). CDR1 and CDR2 (germline): PRHDT, FYEKMQ (reference sequence). The CDR3 totals 12 residues. Trimming stripped 4 bases from V and 3 bases from J, with 7 bases between.

For this clonotype: A clone one base away is much larger, so this may be a read error. J is TRBJ2-7 and V is TRBV10-3, with a weak D call TRBD1 (6 bases). The germline CDR1 and CDR2 sequences are ENHRY and SYGVKD. V dropped 11 bases and J dropped 3 bases, with 23 bases sitting between them. The CDR3 sequence is 15 residues long. The chain's CDR3 is CASSRGLRDIYEQYF. Written as DNA, the CDR3 is TGTGCCTCCAGCAGGGGCCTTAGAGACATCTACGAGCAGTACTTC.

J is TRBJ2-1 and V is TRBV5-1; 12 nucleotides match TRBD2. Germline-derived CDR1 and CDR2 are SGHRS and YFSETQ. The CDR3 totals 17 residues. Losses at the gene ends were 4 bases for V and 5 bases for J; bases not matched to a gene: 10. The DNA for the CDR3 is TGCGCCAGCAGCACGACTAGCGGGAGTTCCAGCCACAATGAGCAGTTCTTC. This encodes CASSTTSGSSSHNEQFF.

This chain joins TRBV15 and TRBJ2-5; 7 nucleotides agree with TRBD2. Losses at the gene ends were 2 bases for V and 2 bases for J; bases not matched to a gene: 14. CDR1 is LNHNV, CDR2 YYDKDF, per germline (reference sequence). The CDR3 runs 18 residues. The CDR3 DNA reads as TGTGCCACCAGCAGATTACTAGCGTCACGGGGCGGACAAGAGACCCAGTACTTC. Its protein product is CATSRLLASRGGQETQYF.

This clonotype was observed a few times. This chain joins TRBV18 and TRBJ2-7; D is uncertain. From germline, CDR1 is KGHSH and CDR2 LQKENI. Deletions cut 2 bases from V and 7 bases from J, with 15 bases between. The CDR3 extends over 14 amino acids. The CDR3 region is CASSPTSDHREQYF. The CDR3 DNA is TGTGCCAGCTCACCAACATCCGACCATAGGGAGCAGTACTTC.

This clonotype was counted a few times. The J gene is TRBJ2-3, the V gene TRBV29-1, with D possibly matching TRBD2 (5 bases). Trimming cost V 6 bases and J 4 bases, with 8 bases left between them. This CDR3 has 11 residues. The germline V gene has CDR1 SQVTM and CDR2 ANQGSEA. As DNA, the CDR3 is TGCAGCGTACGGACTTCAGATACGCAGTATTTT. Protein product: CSVRTSDTQYF.

This chain joins TRBV6-1 and TRBJ2-2; TRBD2 matches at 9 bases. Germline CDR1 reads MNHNS; CDR2 reads SASEGT. The ends lost 7 bases at V and 6 bases at J; junction bases unmatched: 9. There are 15 residues in the CDR3. The CDR3 sequence is CASKLTSGPAGELFF. CDR3 bases: TGTGCCAGCAAATTGACTAGCGGTCCTGCCGGGGAGCTGTTTTTT.

This clonotype showed up just a few times. V gene TRBV7-2 combines with J gene TRBJ2-1, with TRBD2 matching over 8 bases. CDR1 and CDR2 (germline): SGHTA, FQGNSA. CDR3 length: 15 amino acids. J was trimmed by 8 bases and V by 4 bases; bases with no gene match: 10. The CDR3 spells CASSWPGTSSHEQFF. The CDR3 DNA reads as TGTGCCAGCAGCTGGCCCGGGACTAGTTCCCATGAGCAGTTCTTC.

This chain joins TRBV12-5 and TRBJ2-5; 8 bases are a match to TRBD1. V gave up 2 bases and J gave up 3 bases; unmatched junction bases: 11. Germline V gene data show CDR1 as LGHNT and CDR2 as FRNRAP. The CDR3 length is 17 residues. CDR3 DNA: TGTGCTAGTGGTTTGCTGCCGGGACAGGACGGCGAAGAGACCCAGTACTTC. Translation: CASGLLPGQDGEETQYF. The entire variable domain, with the rest obtained from reference TRBV12-5 and TRBJ2-5, is as follows: DARVTQTPRHKVTEMGQEVTMRCQPILGHNTVFWYRQTMMQGLELLAYFRNRAPLDDSGMPKDRFSAEMPDATLATLKIQPSEPRDSAVYFCASGLLPGQDGEETQYFGPGTRLLVL.

Comment on this clonotype: A junction boundary mismatches the germline segment, possibly from a read error. This chain joins TRBV4-2 and TRBJ2-1, with TRBD2 matching over 10 bases. Germline V gives CDR1 LGHNA, CDR2 YNFKEQ. The CDR3 has 16 amino acids. The DNA of the CDR3 is TGTGCTAGCAGCCAGTCTAGCGGGAGAACCTACAATGAGCAGTTCTTC. Amino acids: CASSQSSGRTYNEQFF.

The chain joins TRBV15 to TRBJ2-3, with 8 bases lining up with TRBD2. J gave up 9 bases and V 2 bases, and 10 bases lay outside the gene matches. The CDR3 is 15 amino acids. Per germline, CDR1 LNHNV and CDR2 YYDKDF (reference sequence). The DNA of the CDR3 is TGTGCCACCAGCAGAACGACTGGGCTAGCGGGCACGCAGTATTTT. It yields the protein CATSRTTGLAGTQYF.

In this sample, this clonotype turned up many times. The chain combines TRBV5-1 with TRBJ1-5; D unclear. The CDR3 has 15 amino acids. Trimming removed 0 bases from V and 1 base from J, with 8 bases in between. Germline V gene data show CDR1 as SGHRS and CDR2 as YFSETQ. CDR3 sequence (DNA): TGCGCCAGCAGCTTGGCCGGGGAGAGCAATCAGCCCCAGCATTTT. Translated: CASSLAGESNQPQHF.

This clonotype was counted only a few times. The genes are TRBV5-1 and TRBJ1-2, with 11 bases lining up with TRBD1. This CDR3 comprises 15 residues. V was clipped by 2 bases and J by 7 bases; unmatched bases: 7. Germline CDR1 and CDR2: SGHRS and YFSETQ. In nucleotides, the CDR3 is TGCGCCAGCAGCTTCGGGGGACAGGGGGTTTTTGGCTACACCTTC. Translated, it gives CASSFGGQGVFGYTF.

J is TRBJ1-1 and V is TRBV5-1, with TRBD1 matching over 7 bases. The CDR3 loop spans 18 amino acids. V lost 4 bases, J lost 7 bases, and 22 bases stayed unmatched. CDR1 is SGHRS and CDR2 is YFSETQ in the germline V gene. CDR3 region: CASSPLIRQGSRGVEAFF. Written as DNA, the CDR3 is TGCGCCAGCAGCCCCCTAATCCGACAGGGATCGCGAGGGGTTGAAGCTTTCTTT.

This clonotype has more than one count but fewer than ten. V usage is TRBV30 and J usage is TRBJ2-7; no firm D call. The CDR3 totals 14 residues. Germline V gives CDR1 GTSNPN, CDR2 SVGIG (reference sequence). V was pared by 2 bases and J by 2 bases, with 13 bases between. CDR3 amino acids: CAWSSGSPPYEQYF. CDR3 nucleotide sequence: TGTGCCTGGAGTTCTGGCAGTCCTCCCTACGAGCAGTACTTC. Variable domain in full (rest from reference TRBV30 and TRBJ2-7): SQTIHQWPATLVQPVGSPLSLECTVEGTSNPNLYWYRQAAGRGLQLLFYSVGIGQISSEVPQNLSASRPQDRQFILSSKKLLLSDSGFYLCAWSSGSPPYEQYFGPGTRLTVT.